This T cell receptor beta chain was recorded in a study of blood T cell repertoires in COVID-19 (dated by TCRdb to the early 2020s). At the level of the whole study: Samples covering the acute and convalescent phases of COVID-19 were provided by collaborators in the United States, Italy and Spain. A freely available public database, intended as a resource for researchers studying the immune response to SARS-CoV-2, is where the repertoires were released. Samples came from the ongoing ImmuneRACE study (first 160 participants) plus 1,254 subjects from 6 global collaborators. A de-identified subject ID, COVID-19 status, age in years and sex were almost always included in the sample metadata. The prospective study material was composed of cDNA or gDNA derived from T cells, B-cell-depleted T cells, or PBMCs. Where available, HLA class I and class II types were taken from metadata supplied by the sample provider and were not determined by assay-based typing. Subjects who had been exposed to COVID-19, were actively infected with it, or had recovered from it provided the deeply sampled blood TCRbeta repertoires that made up the dataset.

The CDR3 numbers 14 residues from cysteine through phenylalanine. Of all the DNA, just the CDR3 is kept, 42 bases in frame from base 1. V is reduced by 5 bases and J by 8 bases, leaving a spacing of 18 bases between them. CDR1 MDHEN and CDR2 SYDVKM are derived from the germline V gene. To note about this clone: Its antigen is not yet known. No qualities accompany the bases; no much larger clone lies one base away.

TCRbeta CDR3 regions were amplified from genomic DNA by means of the immunoSEQ Assay, a bias-controlled multiplex PCR. The original pipeline was this. The number of nucleated cells in each sample was estimated from the amplification of reference gene primers within the assay. Sequence reads were collapsed and filtered to measure the absolute abundance of every unique TCRbeta CDR3 rearrangement. For each sample, productive Simpson clonality was calculated as the square root of Simpson's diversity index over productive rearrangements. In its TCRdb copy, this immuneACCESS table keeps in-frame sequences only and misses some clones. Where compared with another copy, unresolved V genes explain less than half of these, and the others have no known cause. The V and J calls and the clone size are those of that table, but D and trimming were determined from the DNA. Present in this sample are 100,000 to 150,000 clones, approximately 85% of which were seen just once. 25% to 30% of the sample goes to the ten largest clones.

Each collaborating institution followed its own protocols to collect whole blood in K2EDTA tubes. For TCRbeta analysis, collaborator samples were shipped as frozen whole blood, as isolated PBMCs, or as DNA extracted from either sample type. The investigation overall reported the following: The amount of clinical and demographic metadata varied by source and participant and was provided uncurated.

Rearrangement joined TRBV28 to TRBJ1-2, with a weak D call of TRBD1 (5 bases match). This receptor was taken from a woman of 80 years or more with acute or convalescent COVID-19. The specimen sequenced was peripheral blood. The CDR3 region has the sequence CASSLLRGGDGYTF. The DNA sequence is given as TGTGCCAGCAGTCTCCTCCGGGGGGGGGACGGCTACACCTTC.